Below, 23 T cell receptor beta chains from the same sample are listed, as sequenced in a study of identical twins (dated by TCRdb to 2016 to 2017). The library was obtained by 5' RACE. Data came from an Illumina HiSeq 2000. TCRdb's own reprocessing of the public reads used fastp at Q25 and MiXCR and kept productive beta chains. For every CDR3 protein sequence, its rows merge into one entry that carries the most common genes and DNA. The sample table contains 460,000 or so distinct CDR3 sequences; only one count was recorded for approximately 15% of them. The ten largest account for roughly 0.5% of the sample. The same sample was also studied in work on yellow fever vaccine responses in identical twins.

The material sequenced was CD4+ T cells sorted from blood. Source of these receptors: a woman between 18 and 29 years old in good health.

The V call is TRBV7-9, the J call TRBJ2-2; D is ambiguous. V lost 5 bases, J lost 6 bases, and 10 bases lay in between. Germline V lookup: CDR1 SEHNR, CDR2 FQNEAQ (reference sequence). The CDR3 covers 13 residues. DNA for the CDR3: TGTGCCAGCAGCCCTCTAGGTCCCGGGGAGCTGTTTTTT. Protein sequence: CASSPLGPGELFF. Based on the CDR3 plus reference TRBV7-9 and TRBJ2-2, the full variable domain is DTGVSQNPRHKITKRGQNVTFRCDPISEHNRLYWYRQTLGQGPEFLTYFQNEAQLEKSRLLSDRFSAERPKGSFSTLEIQRTEQGDSAMYLCASSPLGPGELFFGEGSRLTVL.

The sample holds a few counts of this clonotype. J is TRBJ2-2 and V is TRBV15; tentatively, D is TRBD1 (5 bases). The CDR3 extends over 17 amino acids. V lost 1 base, J lost 5 bases, and 17 bases lay in between. CDR1 and CDR2 from the germline V gene are LNHNV and YYDKDF (reference sequence). CDR3 loop: CATSRGGHGARTGELFF. DNA of the CDR3: TGTGCCACCAGCAGAGGAGGTCATGGGGCGCGGACCGGGGAGCTGTTTTTT.

This chain connects TRBV4-3 to TRBJ2-7; tentative D call: TRBD1 (7 bases). Germline CDR1 reads LGHNA; CDR2 reads YSLEER. The length of the CDR3 is 14 residues. Trimming cost V 2 bases and J 3 bases, with 11 bases left between them. The CDR3 bases are TGCGCCAGCAGCCAATCGGGGGACAGCTACGAGCAGTACTTC. Translating it yields CASSQSGDSYEQYF.

Only a few counts were recorded for this clonotype. This chain connects TRBV5-1 to TRBJ2-7; D is tentatively TRBD1 or TRBD2 (7 bases each). Trimming pared 4 bases from V and 3 bases from J, leaving 17 bases between. This CDR3 spans 15 amino acids. Germline assignment: CDR1 SGHRS and CDR2 YFSETQ. CDR3 region: CASSQGGSSGYEQYF. In DNA, the CDR3 is TGCGCCAGCAGCCAGGGGGGGTCTTCCGGCTACGAGCAGTACTTC.

This clonotype appeared many times. The chain couples TRBV5-1 to TRBJ1-2; D gene unclear. Germline values: CDR1 SGHRS, CDR2 YFSETQ. V was cut by 2 bases and J by 4 bases, with 12 bases left in between. The CDR3 sequence is 14 residues long. CDR3 sequence reads: CASSLGKGIYGYTF. DNA for the CDR3: TGCGCCAGCAGCTTAGGAAAGGGAATCTATGGCTACACCTTC.

This clonotype was counted between two and nine times. This chain joins TRBV3-1 and TRBJ2-5; D call uncertain. Germline-derived CDR1 and CDR2 are LGHDT and YNNKEL (reference sequence). This CDR3 has 15 residues. V was shortened by 1 base and J by 5 bases, with 14 bases between the two germline ends. CDR3: CASSQANPTPETQYF. The CDR3 bases are TGTGCCAGCAGCCAAGCCAACCCGACCCCGGAGACCCAGTACTTC.

This clonotype has just a few counts. This chain links TRBV18 with TRBJ2-1, with D tentatively TRBD2 (5 bases). The CDR3 is 12 amino acids. Germline V CDR1 and CDR2: KGHSH, LQKENI. V lost 3 bases, J lost 13 bases, and 13 bases lay in between. The CDR3 sequence: CASSPGDLLQFF. CDR3 sequence (DNA): TGTGCCAGCTCACCGGGAGACCTGCTCCAGTTCTTC.

This clonotype was observed at least ten times. This chain connects TRBV6-1 to TRBJ1-1; tentatively, D is TRBD1 (6 bases). Germline CDR1 MNHNS, CDR2 SASEGT. The V and J ends lost 6 bases and 0 bases respectively, with 11 bases between them. The CDR3 consists of 14 residues. The CDR3 bases are TGTGCCAGCAGCCTTGACAGGCTGAACACTGAAGCTTTCTTT. Translation: CASSLDRLNTEAFF.

This clonotype showed up just a few times. The V gene is TRBV12-3 or TRBV12-4, the J gene TRBJ2-1; the D is unclear. CDR3 length: 13 residues. The V and J ends lost 3 bases and 5 bases respectively, with 8 bases between them. CDR3 sequence: CASSLKVHNEQFF. The DNA of the CDR3 is TGTGCCAGCAGTTTGAAGGTCCACAATGAGCAGTTCTTC.

V usage is TRBV5-4 and J usage is TRBJ1-1; possibly TRBD1 for D (5 bases). The V end was cut by 1 base, the J end by 8 bases, with 9 bases between. The CDR3 is made up of 12 amino acids. Germline CDR1 SGHNT, CDR2 YYREEE (reference sequence). The CDR3 region is CASSLIGEEAFF. Written as DNA, the CDR3 is TGTGCCAGCAGCTTGATAGGGGAGGAAGCTTTCTTT.

The gene calls are TRBV6-4 and TRBJ2-6, with 11 bases aligning to TRBD1. V was clipped by 2 bases and J by 0 bases; unmatched bases: 3. Germline V gene lookup returns CDR1 MRHNA and CDR2 SNTAGT. The CDR3 contains 18 residues. Written as DNA, the CDR3 is TGTGCCAGCAGTGACAGGGACAGGGGGTACTCTGGGGCCAACGTCCTGACTTTC. Residues: CASSDRDRGYSGANVLTF.

The table lists this clonotype with a few counts. The chain combines TRBV4-3 with TRBJ2-2; 8 nucleotides agree with TRBD1. Looked up from germline, CDR1 is LGHNA and CDR2 is YSLEER. Germline trimming cut 4 bases from V and 4 bases from J; bases unmatched to any gene: 11. The CDR3 has 17 residues. As DNA, the CDR3 is TGCGCCAGCAGCCTCCGCCGCGGACAGGGCACCACCGGGGAGCTGTTTTTT. Translated, it gives CASSLRRGQGTTGELFF.

This clonotype was detected a few times. The V gene is TRBV9, the J gene TRBJ2-3; 9 bases line up with TRBD2. The CDR3 has 14 amino acids. The junction had 7 bases not matched to a gene; V was cut back by 1 base and J by 10 bases. CDR1 is SGDLS and CDR2 is YYNGEE in the germline V gene. CDR3 in amino acids: CASSVSIAGEAQYF. The DNA of the CDR3 is TGTGCCAGCAGCGTATCGATAGCGGGGGAGGCGCAGTATTTT.

The chain couples TRBV19 to TRBJ2-7; D might be TRBD1 (6 bases). Per the germline V gene, CDR1 is LNHDA and CDR2 is SQIVND (reference sequence). This CDR3 comprises 15 residues. Trimming took 5 bases from V and 2 from J, leaving 16 bases between them. CDR3 region: CASSRGGRGPYEQYF. The CDR3 region has the DNA TGTGCCAGTAGTCGCGGCGGCAGGGGCCCCTACGAGCAGTACTTC.

In its sample, this clonotype was seen a few times. This CDR3 reads CASSVPGQLNTEAFF. DNA for the CDR3: TGTGCCAGCAGCGTACCGGGACAGTTGAACACTGAAGCTTTCTTT. V usage is TRBV7-9 and J usage is TRBJ1-1; the match to TRBD1 covers 7 bases. Losses at the gene ends were 5 bases for V and 0 bases for J; bases not matched to a gene: 6. Germline CDR1 is SEHNR and CDR2 is FQNEAQ (reference sequence). The CDR3 has 15 amino acids.

This clonotype has more than one count but fewer than ten. V gene TRBV27 combines with J gene TRBJ2-5; D remains unclear. Trimming took 1 base from V and 1 from J, leaving 10 bases between them. Germline CDR1 is MNHEY and CDR2 is SMNVEV (reference sequence). The CDR3 has 15 residues. The DNA of the CDR3 is TGTGCCAGCAGTTTATTAGGCCAGTCCCAAGAGACCCAGTACTTC. Amino acids: CASSLLGQSQETQYF.

This clonotype was detected ten times or more. This chain's CDR3 is CASRPDGNTEAFF. The CDR3 DNA follows: TGTGCCAGCAGACCGGACGGGAACACTGAAGCTTTCTTT. The chain is built from TRBV12-3 or TRBV12-4 and TRBJ1-1; no clear D gene. V lost 6 bases, J lost 1 base, and 9 bases lay in between. This CDR3 is 13 amino acids long.

The chain employs TRBV29-1 and TRBJ2-1; D remains ambiguous. V lost 6 bases, J lost 5 bases, and 11 bases lay in between. The CDR3 contains 12 residues. Germline V gene lookup returns CDR1 SQVTM and CDR2 ANQGSEA. CDR3 DNA sequence: TGCAGCGTAGTCCAAACCCACAATGAGCAGTTCTTC. It encodes CSVVQTHNEQFF.

This chain joins TRBV2 and TRBJ2-5; the match to TRBD1 covers 9 bases. Germline assignment: CDR1 SNHLY and CDR2 FYNNEI. The CDR3 contains 16 residues. The V segment lost 6 bases and the J segment 2 bases; nucleotides outside the gene matches: 10. The CDR3 reads CASRPGQGRGQETQYF. CDR3 sequence (DNA): TGTGCCAGCAGGCCGGGACAGGGTAGGGGGCAAGAGACCCAGTACTTC.

The rearrangement links TRBV29-1 to TRBJ1-5; D uncertain. In germline, CDR1 is SQVTM, CDR2 ANQGSEA. The CDR3 has 12 residues. V was trimmed by 7 bases and J by 4 bases, leaving 11 bases between them. In DNA form, the CDR3 reads TGCAGCGCCGCGGACGGAAATCAGCCCCAGCATTTT. Translating gives CSAADGNQPQHF.

This clonotype has a handful of counts. This chain links TRBV5-1 with TRBJ2-7; 7 bases map to TRBD1. Per the germline V gene, CDR1 is SGHRS and CDR2 is YFSETQ. With V trimmed by 1 base and J by 3 bases, 4 bases remained unmatched. This CDR3 region has 14 residues. In nucleotides, the CDR3 is TGCGCCAGCAGCTTGCCGGGACAGAACTACGAGCAGTACTTC. The encoded protein is CASSLPGQNYEQYF.

The CDR3 DNA sequence: TGTGCCAGCAGTTACCTCGGGGAGAACGGGGAGCTGTTTTTT. Protein product: CASSYLGENGELFF. The J gene is TRBJ2-2, the V gene TRBV6-5; D is perhaps TRBD2 (5 bases). The CDR3 length is 14 residues. Deletions cut 2 bases from V and 7 bases from J, with 11 bases between. CDR1 is MNHEY and CDR2 is SVGAGI in the germline V gene.

The sample holds a few counts of this clonotype. J is TRBJ2-7 and V is TRBV20-1; 9 bases map to TRBD1. The germline V gene encodes CDR1 DFQATT and CDR2 SNEGSKA (reference sequence). The CDR3 totals 14 residues. V gave up 6 bases and J gave up 2 bases; unmatched junction bases: 8. CDR3 DNA: TGCAGTGCCAGGGGAGGGACAGGGCCCTACGAGCAGTACTTC. Its translation is CSARGGTGPYEQYF.